The rows below give T cell receptor beta chains drawn from one sample of a study of cytomegalovirus exposure and HLA in healthy donors. Clones were read by immunoSEQ multiplex PCR, and TCRdb kept only the in-frame ones, dropping some. The listing records some 140,000 clones. Sequenced sample: PBMCs. These receptors were taken from a woman aged 40 to 49 in good health and CMV-seronegative. The CDR3 runs from the conserved cysteine through the conserved F or W. A D gene is named only where the DNA matches it firmly.

CASSDADFTEAFF TGTGCCAGCAGTGACGCGGACTTCACTGAAGCTTTCTTT NA TRBJ1-1 TRBV6-5
CASSRSSGGAGETQYF TGTGCCAGCAGTCGTTCTAGCGGGGGGGCTGGAGAGACCCAGTACTTC TRBD2 TRBJ2-5 TRBV7-9
CASERTGGSYGYTF TGTGCCAGCGAGAGGACAGGAGGGAGCTATGGCTACACCTTC TRBD1 TRBJ1-2 TRBV6-1
CASSAPTGVVAELFF TGTGCCAGCAGCGCACCGACAGGGGTTGTCGCGGAACTGTTTTTT TRBD1 TRBJ1-4 TRBV7-2
CASSAQPASTDTQYF TGTGCCAGTAGTGCCCAGCCAGCGAGCACAGATACGCAGTATTTT NA TRBJ2-3 TRBV19
CASSLTSVTLETQYF TGTGCCAGCAGCTTGACTAGCGTAACTCTAGAGACCCAGTACTTC TRBD2 TRBJ2-5 TRBV7-9
CASSGTGNNQPQHF TGTGCCAGCAGCGGGACAGGGAACAATCAGCCCCAGCATTTT TRBD1 TRBJ1-5 TRBV6-5
CASSERGYNSPLHF TGTGCCAGCAGCGAACGGGGATATAATTCACCCCTCCACTTT NA TRBJ1-6 TRBV9
CASRQADQPQHF TGTGCCAGTAGGCAGGCTGATCAGCCCCAGCATTTT NA TRBJ1-5 TRBV19
CASSLAVRAGHYSGNTIYF TGTGCCAGCAGCTTGGCAGTTAGGGCAGGGCATTACTCTGGAAACACCATATATTTT NA TRBJ1-3 TRBV5-5
CASSLDQEYGYTF TGTGCCAGCAGCTTGGACCAGGAATATGGCTACACCTTC NA TRBJ1-2 TRBV5-4
CASSSGQVYSGNTIYF TGTGCCAGCTCATCGGGACAGGTTTATTCTGGAAACACCATATATTTT TRBD1 TRBJ1-3 TRBV18
CASSLGTGQTNAGELFF TGCGCCAGCAGCTTGGGTACGGGACAGACGAACGCCGGGGAGCTGTTTTTT TRBD1 TRBJ2-2 TRBV5-1
CASSLSGTVHSNQPQHF TGTGCCAGCAGTTTATCGGGGACAGTGCATAGCAATCAGCCCCAGCATTTT TRBD1 TRBJ1-5 TRBV27
CASSSWTEKETQYF TGTGCCAGCAGTTCGTGGACAGAGAAAGAGACCCAGTACTTC NA TRBJ2-5 TRBV27
CASTLRDTYGYTF TGTGCCAGTACCCTCCGGGACACCTATGGCTACACCTTC NA TRBJ1-2 TRBV19
CASSPGQGARGYTF TGTGCCAGCTCGCCGGGACAGGGGGCGAGGGGCTACACCTTC TRBD1 TRBJ1-2 TRBV18
CASRTRTGFNQPQHF TGCGCCAGCAGGACGAGGACAGGGTTCAATCAGCCCCAGCATTTT TRBD1 TRBJ1-5 TRBV10-1
CASSGGNQETQYF TGTGCCAGTAGTGGAGGGAATCAAGAGACCCAGTACTTC NA TRBJ2-5 TRBV19
CASSPGLASFPSTDTQYF TGTGCCAGCAGCCCCGGGCTAGCGAGTTTCCCTAGCACAGATACGCAGTATTTT NA TRBJ2-3 TRBV5-6
CASSVDEEHSPLHF TGTGCCAGCAGCGTAGATGAGGAGCATTCACCCCTCCACTTT NA TRBJ1-6 TRBV9
CASSLYPTESNQPQHF TGTGCCAGCAGCTTGTATCCGACAGAAAGTAATCAGCCCCAGCATTTT NA TRBJ1-5 TRBV7-9
CASSPSGYSTDTQYF TGTGCCAGCAGCCCAAGCGGGTATAGCACAGATACGCAGTATTTT NA TRBJ2-3 TRBV7-3
CASSLYQGFSGGNTIYF TGTGCCAGCAGTTTATACCAGGGGTTCAGCGGTGGAAACACCATATATTTT NA TRBJ1-3 TRBV28
CASSSGYNEQFF TGTGCCAGCAGTTCGGGGTACAATGAGCAGTTCTTC NA TRBJ2-1 TRBV6-6
CASSLAQGYNSPLHF TGTGCCAGCAGCTTAGCACAGGGCTATAATTCACCCCTCCACTTT NA TRBJ1-6 TRBV7-2
CASSNRGPGELFF TGTGCCAGCTCCAACAGGGGCCCCGGGGAGCTGTTTTTT TRBD1 TRBJ2-2 TRBV27
CASSLASGATTSYEQYF TGTGCCAGCAGCTTAGCTAGCGGGGCTACGACTTCCTACGAGCAGTACTTC TRBD2 TRBJ2-7 TRBV7-2
CASSLRDSNTGELFF TGTGCCAGCAGCTTACGAGACAGCAACACCGGGGAGCTGTTTTTT NA TRBJ2-2 TRBV11-1
CASSFDSGGGETQYF TGTGCCAGCAGCTTTGATAGCGGGGGAGGAGAGACCCAGTACTTC TRBD2 TRBJ2-5 TRBV4-2
CASSQEELAGVLDTQYF TGTGCCAGCAGCCAAGAAGAACTAGCGGGGGTTTTAGATACGCAGTATTTT TRBD2 TRBJ2-3 TRBV4-2
CSPTLTEAFF TGCAGCCCTACCCTCACTGAAGCTTTCTTT NA TRBJ1-1 TRBV29-1
CASSWSSGGNLYNEQFF TGCGCCAGCAGCTGGTCTAGCGGGGGGAATCTCTACAATGAGCAGTTCTTC TRBD2 TRBJ2-1 TRBV5-1
CASSEGAGGLNEQYF TGTGCCAGCTCAGAGGGGGCCGGAGGCCTGAACGAGCAGTACTTC TRBD1 TRBJ2-7 TRBV18
CASSLDGRGLEQPQHF TGTGCCAGCAGCTTGGACGGCAGGGGGTTAGAGCAGCCCCAGCATTTT TRBD1 TRBJ1-5 TRBV7-9
CASSRPLAGGTNTGELFF TGTGCCAGCAGCCGCCCGTTAGCGGGGGGAACGAACACCGGGGAGCTGTTTTTT TRBD2 TRBJ2-2 TRBV7-2
CASDPTAAGAFF TGTGCCAGCGACCCTACCGCGGCGGGGGCTTTCTTT NA TRBJ1-1 TRBV6-1
CSARGRSEQFF TGCAGTGCTAGAGGCAGATCAGAGCAGTTCTTC NA TRBJ2-1 TRBV20-1
CASRGYPGNTIYF TGTGCCAGCCGGGGGTACCCTGGAAACACCATATATTTT NA TRBJ1-3 TRBV19
CASSLIANTIYF TGTGCCAGCAGCTTAATAGCCAACACCATATATTTT NA TRBJ1-3 TRBV7-2
CASSWRGGLAKNIQYF TGTGCCAGCAGCTGGCGGGGGGGATTAGCCAAAAACATTCAGTACTTC TRBD2 TRBJ2-4 TRBV11-2
CASSPRDQGGNTEAFF TGTGCCAGCAGCCCCCGGGACCAGGGAGGGAACACTGAAGCTTTCTTT NA TRBJ1-1 TRBV7-9
CASRRDRPVDTQYF TGTGCCAGCAGACGGGACAGGCCCGTGGATACGCAGTATTTT TRBD1 TRBJ2-3 TRBV11-1
CASSVAAGWGDSLLF TGTGCCAGCAGCGTAGCGGCGGGGTGGGGGGACAGCTTACTTTTT TRBD1 TRBJ1-1 TRBV9
CASSPDSVNTEAFF TGTGCCAGCAGCCCTGACTCCGTGAACACTGAAGCTTTCTTT NA TRBJ1-1 TRBV5-5
CASSRGAGGGYTF TGTGCCAGCTCACGGGGGGCAGGGGGCGGCTACACCTTC TRBD1 TRBJ1-2 TRBV11-2
CASSYASGETQYF TGTGCCAGCAGTTACGCTTCCGGGGAGACCCAGTACTTC NA TRBJ2-5 TRBV6-6
CASRRVDRVTEAFF TGTGCCAGCCGCCGCGTCGACAGGGTCACTGAAGCTTTCTTT TRBD1 TRBJ1-1 TRBV5-6
CASGHGTEHSPLHF TGTGCCAGCGGCCACGGGACAGAGCATTCACCCCTCCACTTT TRBD1 TRBJ1-6 TRBV28
CASSGTSGGGKNIQYF TGCGCCAGCAGTGGGACTAGCGGGGGGGGCAAAAACATTCAGTACTTC TRBD2 TRBJ2-4 TRBV10-2
CASSQDPTGKQYF TGTGCCAGCAGCCAAGATCCCACAGGGAAGCAGTACTTC NA TRBJ2-7 TRBV4-2